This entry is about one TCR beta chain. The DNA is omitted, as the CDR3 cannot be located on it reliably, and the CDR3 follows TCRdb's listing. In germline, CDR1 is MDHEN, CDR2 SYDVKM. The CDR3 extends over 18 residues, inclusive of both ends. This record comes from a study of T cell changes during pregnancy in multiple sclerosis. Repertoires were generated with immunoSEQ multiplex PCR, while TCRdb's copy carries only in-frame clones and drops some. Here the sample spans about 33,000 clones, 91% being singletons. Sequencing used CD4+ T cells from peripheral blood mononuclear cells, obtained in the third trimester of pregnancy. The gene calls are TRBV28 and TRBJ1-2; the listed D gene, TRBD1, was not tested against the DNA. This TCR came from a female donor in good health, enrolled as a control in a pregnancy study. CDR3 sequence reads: CASRPYRGQGAFGNGYTF.